This entry concerns a single T cell receptor beta chain. Antigen specificity is unknown. V was cut by 1 base and J by 6 bases, with 12 bases left in between. Germline loops: CDR1 SGHAT, CDR2 FQNNGV. CDR3 length: 15 residues. Study donors comprised healthy, HIV-negative adults devoid of recent acute infection or vaccination. Splitting of CD4+ cells produced CD45RA+ naive and CD45RA-negative memory subsets. The sample is drawn from a study of shared clonotypes between healthy human individuals. Genomic DNA per cell subset filled all wells of several immunoSEQ plates. The repertoire was sequenced with immunoSEQ multiplex PCR; TCRdb's copy has only in-frame clones and lacks some. This sample carries fewer than 1.8 million clones, approximately 98.5% of them seen once, and the ten largest clones take 0.36%. Study outcomes and limitations: When compared with the clonotypes that were shared by all four sorted-subset donors, the non-shared clonotypes turned out to have lower generation probabilities.

The receptor comes from a man younger than 45 in good health. Sequencing was carried out using naive CD4+ T cells sorted from blood. As to subset: CD45RA+ positively selected. The rearrangement joins TRBV11-2 to TRBJ2-2, with a tentative D call TRBD2 (6 bases). The CDR3 DNA follows: TGTGCCAGCAGCTTAGTTACTAGCTACCCCGGGGAGCTGTTTTTT. Encoded protein: CASSLVTSYPGELFF. Full variable domain (missing parts from reference TRBV11-2 and TRBJ2-2): EAGVAQSPRYKIIEKRQSVAFWCNPISGHATLYWYQQILGQGPKLLIQFQNNGVVDDSQLPKDRFSAERLKGVDSTLKIQPAKLEDSAVYLCASSLVTSYPGELFFGEGSRLTVL.